These 9 T cell receptor beta chains originate from one sample sequenced in a study of blood T cell repertoires in COVID-19. The repertoire was sequenced with immunoSEQ multiplex PCR; TCRdb's copy has only in-frame clones and lacks some. The sample has some 300,000 clones; approximately 90% are singletons. Sequenced: peripheral blood. The source is a woman in her 50s with COVID-19, enrolled during active disease.

Details on this clone: The same CDR3 also results from other DNA sequences found in this sample. This chain links TRBV15 with TRBJ1-4; D uncertain. Trimming stripped 1 base from V and 8 bases from J, with 8 bases between. The V gene's germline CDR1 is LNHNV and CDR2 YYDKDF (reference sequence). The CDR3 has 13 amino acids. The DNA for the CDR3 is TGTGCCACCAGCAGAGTCCCGAGCGAAAAACTGTTTTTT. This sequence encodes CATSRVPSEKLFF.

The V call is TRBV10-2, the J call TRBJ1-3; the D gene is possibly TRBD1 (5 bases). The CDR3 length is 14 residues. Germline V gene data show CDR1 as WSHSY and CDR2 as SAAADI. The germline V and J ends were trimmed by 6 bases and 7 bases, with 16 bases remaining between them. The DNA of the CDR3 is TGCGCCAGCAGCCGGGGGGACCCCCGGAACACCATATATTTT. Its protein is CASSRGDPRNTIYF.

This chain joins TRBV3-1 (or the pseudogene TRBV3-2) and TRBJ1-2; TRBD1 matches at 8 bases. Germline trimming cut 2 bases from V and 5 bases from J; bases unmatched to any gene: 4. The CDR3 runs to 14 residues. CDR1 and CDR2 from the germline V gene are LGHDT and YNNKEL (reference sequence). CDR3 in DNA: TGTGCCAGCAGCCAACCAGGGGGCTGGTATGGCTACACCTTC. This sequence encodes CASSQPGGWYGYTF.

This clone appeared many times. The chain links TRBV30 to TRBJ1-2; TRBD1 might be the D (5 bases). The CDR3 totals 14 residues. The germline V gene encodes CDR1 GTSNPN and CDR2 SVGIG (reference sequence). The germline V and J ends were trimmed by 1 base and 3 bases, with 12 bases remaining between them. CDR3 nucleotide sequence: TGTGCCTGGAGTGAGGAGGGGTGGGACTATGGCTACACCTTC. Translating it yields CAWSEEGWDYGYTF.

The chain uses TRBV6-5 and TRBJ2-1, with 9 bases that match TRBD1. V shed 9 bases, J shed 8 bases, and the junction held 8 bases outside the gene matches. Germline CDR1 and CDR2: MNHEY and SVGAGI. The CDR3 runs to 13 residues. This CDR3 reads CASTEQGAYEQFF. CDR3 nucleotides: TGTGCCAGTACGGAACAGGGGGCGTATGAGCAGTTCTTC.

The gene calls are TRBV29-1 and TRBJ2-7; 7 bases match TRBD1. Trimming removed 4 bases from V and 7 bases from J; junction bases left unmatched: 7. Germline V gene data show CDR1 as SQVTM and CDR2 as ANQGSEA. CDR3 size: 12 residues. The CDR3 nucleotides read TGCAGCGTTGGAGACAGGGTGGGAGAGCAGTACTTC. It specifies CSVGDRVGEQYF.

The chain employs TRBV12-5 and TRBJ1-5; D gene unclear. The germline CDR1 and CDR2 sequences are LGHNT and FRNRAP. V was pared by 6 bases and J by 6 bases, with 18 bases between. The CDR3 sequence is 15 residues long. CDR3 sequence reads: CASGHSWADSQPQHF. The CDR3 nucleotides read TGTGCTAGTGGCCATTCCTGGGCAGATAGTCAGCCCCAGCATTTT.

The genes are TRBV5-1 and TRBJ2-2; 13 nucleotides align to TRBD2. Germline CDR1 is SGHRS and CDR2 is YFSETQ. The J segment lost 6 bases and the V segment lost 4 bases, leaving 6 bases of the junction unmatched. CDR3 length: 16 residues. Written as DNA, the CDR3 is TGCGCCAGCAGCCGGACTAGCGGGAGACAGCCCGGGGAGCTGTTTTTT. The encoded protein is CASSRTSGRQPGELFF.

This clone was seen just once. V usage is TRBV11-2 and J usage is TRBJ1-6; D uncertain. Per germline, CDR1 SGHAT and CDR2 FQNNGV. CDR3 length equals 14 residues. V gave up 0 bases and J gave up 6 bases, with 6 bases separating them. CDR3: CASSLENSNSPLHF. In DNA, the CDR3 is TGTGCCAGCAGCTTAGAAAACAGTAATTCACCCCTCCACTTT. The variable domain in full, completed from reference TRBV11-2 and TRBJ1-6, reads EAGVAQSPRYKIIEKRQSVAFWCNPISGHATLYWYQQILGQGPKLLIQFQNNGVVDDSQLPKDRFSAERLKGVDSTLKIQPAKLEDSAVYLCASSLENSNSPLHFGNGTRLTVT.